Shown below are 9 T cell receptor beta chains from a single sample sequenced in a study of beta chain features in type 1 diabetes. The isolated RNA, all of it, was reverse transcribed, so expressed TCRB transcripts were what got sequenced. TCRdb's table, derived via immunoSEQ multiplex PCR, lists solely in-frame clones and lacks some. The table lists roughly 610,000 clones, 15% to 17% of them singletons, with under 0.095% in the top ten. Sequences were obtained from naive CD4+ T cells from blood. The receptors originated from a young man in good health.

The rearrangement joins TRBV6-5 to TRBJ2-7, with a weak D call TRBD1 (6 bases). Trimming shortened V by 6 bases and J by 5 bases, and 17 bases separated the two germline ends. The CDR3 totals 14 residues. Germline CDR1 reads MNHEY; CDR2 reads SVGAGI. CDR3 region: CASRDPISGDEQYF. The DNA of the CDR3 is TGTGCCAGCAGAGATCCAATTTCAGGGGACGAGCAGTACTTC.

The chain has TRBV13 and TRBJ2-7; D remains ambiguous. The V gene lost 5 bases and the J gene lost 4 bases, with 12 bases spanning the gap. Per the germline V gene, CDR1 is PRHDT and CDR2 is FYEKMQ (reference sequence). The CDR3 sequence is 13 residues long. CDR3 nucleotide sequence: TGTGCCAGCAGCGCCCCCGGAAGATACGAGCAGTACTTC. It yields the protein CASSAPGRYEQYF.

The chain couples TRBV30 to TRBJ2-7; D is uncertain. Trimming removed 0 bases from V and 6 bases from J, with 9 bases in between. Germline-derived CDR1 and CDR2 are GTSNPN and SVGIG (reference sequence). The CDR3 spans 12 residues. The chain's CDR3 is CAWSVSPGEQYF. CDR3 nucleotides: TGTGCCTGGAGTGTAAGTCCCGGCGAGCAGTACTTC.

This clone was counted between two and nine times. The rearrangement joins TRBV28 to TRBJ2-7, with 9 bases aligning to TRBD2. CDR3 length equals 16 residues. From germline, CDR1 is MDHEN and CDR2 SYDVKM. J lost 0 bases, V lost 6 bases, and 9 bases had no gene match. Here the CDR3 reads CASSPAGSGGSYEQYF. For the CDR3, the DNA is TGTGCCAGCAGCCCCGCAGGTAGCGGGGGCTCCTACGAGCAGTACTTC.

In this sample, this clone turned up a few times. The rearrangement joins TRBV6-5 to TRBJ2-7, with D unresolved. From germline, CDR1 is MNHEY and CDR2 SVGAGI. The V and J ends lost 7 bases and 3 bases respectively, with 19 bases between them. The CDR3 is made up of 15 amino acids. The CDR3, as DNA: TGTGCCAGCACTTCCACCCTGAAGAATCTCTACGAGCAGTACTTC. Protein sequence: CASTSTLKNLYEQYF.

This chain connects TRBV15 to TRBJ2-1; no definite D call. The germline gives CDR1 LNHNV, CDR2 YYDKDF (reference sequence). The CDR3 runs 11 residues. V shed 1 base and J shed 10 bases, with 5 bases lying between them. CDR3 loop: CATSRVGEQFF. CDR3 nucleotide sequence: TGTGCCACCAGCAGAGTGGGGGAGCAGTTCTTC. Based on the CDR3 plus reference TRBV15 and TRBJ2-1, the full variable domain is DAMVIQNPRYQVTQFGKPVTLSCSQTLNHNVMYWYQQKSSQAPKLLFHYYDKDFNNEADTPDNFQSRRPNTSFCFLDIRSPGLGDTAMYLCATSRVGEQFFGPGTRLTVL.

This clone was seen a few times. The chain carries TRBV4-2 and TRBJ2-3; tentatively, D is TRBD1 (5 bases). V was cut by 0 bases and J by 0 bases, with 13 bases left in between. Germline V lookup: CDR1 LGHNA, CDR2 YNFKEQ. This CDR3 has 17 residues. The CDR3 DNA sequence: TGTGCCAGCAGCCAAGACCTTCTGGGGCGCAGCACAGATACGCAGTATTTT. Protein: CASSQDLLGRSTDTQYF.

This CDR3 is CASSLPGSRGTDTQYF. DNA of the CDR3: TGTGCCAGCAGCTTACCCGGCAGTCGAGGCACAGATACGCAGTATTTT. The chain couples TRBV7-9 to TRBJ2-3, with D uncertain. V was pared by 2 bases and J by 1 base, with 13 bases between. The CDR3 spans 16 residues. Germline values: CDR1 SEHNR, CDR2 FQNEAQ (reference sequence).

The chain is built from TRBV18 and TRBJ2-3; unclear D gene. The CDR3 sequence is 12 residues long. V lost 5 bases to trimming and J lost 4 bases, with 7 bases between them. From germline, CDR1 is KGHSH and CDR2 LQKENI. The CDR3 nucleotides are TGTGCCAGCTCATCGTCGTCAGATACGCAGTATTTT. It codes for CASSSSSDTQYF.